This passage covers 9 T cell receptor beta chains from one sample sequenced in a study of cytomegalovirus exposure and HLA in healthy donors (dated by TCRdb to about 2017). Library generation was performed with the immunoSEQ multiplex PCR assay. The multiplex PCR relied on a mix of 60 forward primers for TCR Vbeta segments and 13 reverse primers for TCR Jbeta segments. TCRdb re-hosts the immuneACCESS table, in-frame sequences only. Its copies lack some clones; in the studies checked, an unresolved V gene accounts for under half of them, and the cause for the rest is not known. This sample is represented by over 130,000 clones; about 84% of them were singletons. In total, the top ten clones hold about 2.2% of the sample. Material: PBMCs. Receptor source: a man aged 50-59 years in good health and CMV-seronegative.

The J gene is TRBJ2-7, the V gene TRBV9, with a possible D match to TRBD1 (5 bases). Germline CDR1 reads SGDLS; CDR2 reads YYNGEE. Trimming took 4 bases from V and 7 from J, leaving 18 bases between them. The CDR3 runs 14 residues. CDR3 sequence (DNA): TGTGCCAGCAGCCCAGTGGGGCTGGTGGGGGAGCAGTACTTC. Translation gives CASSPVGLVGEQYF.

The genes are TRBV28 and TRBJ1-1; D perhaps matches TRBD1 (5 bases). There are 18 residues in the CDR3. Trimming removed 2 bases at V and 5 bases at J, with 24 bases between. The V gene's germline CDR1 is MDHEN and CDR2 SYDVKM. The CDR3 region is CASSLIDTGGGVGTEAFF. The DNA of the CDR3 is TGTGCCAGCAGTTTAATTGATACCGGGGGTGGGGTCGGGACTGAAGCTTTCTTT.

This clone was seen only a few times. CDR3 nucleotides: TGCAGCGTTGGACAGGGTGAGAGGCAGCCCCAGCATTTT. This translates into CSVGQGERQPQHF. The chain carries TRBV29-1 and TRBJ1-5, with 7 bases identical to TRBD1. This CDR3 has 13 residues. The ends lost 4 bases at V and 7 bases at J; junction bases unmatched: 7. The germline CDR1 and CDR2 sequences are SQVTM and ANQGSEA.

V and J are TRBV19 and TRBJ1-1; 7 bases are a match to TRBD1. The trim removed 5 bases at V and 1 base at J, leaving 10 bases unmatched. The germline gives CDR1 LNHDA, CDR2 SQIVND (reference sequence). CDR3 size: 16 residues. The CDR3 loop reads CASSSGGDTTNTEAFF. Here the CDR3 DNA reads TGTGCCAGTAGTTCAGGGGGAGACACCACGAACACTGAAGCTTTCTTT.

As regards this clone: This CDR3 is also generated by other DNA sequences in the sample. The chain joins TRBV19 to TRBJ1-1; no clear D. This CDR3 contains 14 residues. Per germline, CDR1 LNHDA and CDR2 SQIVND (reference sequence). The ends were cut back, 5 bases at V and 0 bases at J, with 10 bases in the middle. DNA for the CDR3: TGTGCCAGTAGTCTCGGAGGGATGAACACTGAAGCTTTCTTT. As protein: CASSLGGMNTEAFF.

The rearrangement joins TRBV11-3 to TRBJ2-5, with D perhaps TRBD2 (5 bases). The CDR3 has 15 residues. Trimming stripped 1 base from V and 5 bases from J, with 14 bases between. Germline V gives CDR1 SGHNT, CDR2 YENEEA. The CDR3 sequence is CASSLGEWGGETQYF. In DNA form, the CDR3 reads TGTGCCAGCAGCTTAGGGGAGTGGGGTGGGGAGACCCAGTACTTC.

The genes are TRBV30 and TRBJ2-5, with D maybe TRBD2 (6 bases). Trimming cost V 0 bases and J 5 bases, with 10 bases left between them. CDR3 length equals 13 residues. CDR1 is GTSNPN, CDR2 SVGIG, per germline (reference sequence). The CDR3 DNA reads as TGTGCCTGGAGTGTACGGGGGTATGAGACCCAGTACTTC. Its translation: CAWSVRGYETQYF.

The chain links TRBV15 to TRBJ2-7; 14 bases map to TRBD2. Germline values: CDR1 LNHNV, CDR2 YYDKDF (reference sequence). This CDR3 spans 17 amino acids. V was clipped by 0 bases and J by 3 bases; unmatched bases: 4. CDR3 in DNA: TGTGCCACCAGCAGAGATCGCGGGACTAGCGGGAGCTACGAGCAGTACTTC. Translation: CATSRDRGTSGSYEQYF.

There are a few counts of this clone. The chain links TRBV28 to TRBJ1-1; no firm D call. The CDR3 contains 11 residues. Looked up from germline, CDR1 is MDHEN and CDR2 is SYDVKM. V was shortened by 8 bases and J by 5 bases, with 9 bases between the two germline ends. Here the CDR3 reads CASQGRTEAFF. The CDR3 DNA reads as TGTGCCAGCCAAGGCAGGACTGAAGCTTTCTTT. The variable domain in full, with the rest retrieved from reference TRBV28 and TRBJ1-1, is DVKVTQSSRYLVKRTGEKVFLECVQDMDHENMFWYRQDPGLGLRLIYFSYDVKMKEKGDIPEGYSVSREKKERFSLILESASTNQTSMYLCASQGRTEAFFGQGTRLTVV.